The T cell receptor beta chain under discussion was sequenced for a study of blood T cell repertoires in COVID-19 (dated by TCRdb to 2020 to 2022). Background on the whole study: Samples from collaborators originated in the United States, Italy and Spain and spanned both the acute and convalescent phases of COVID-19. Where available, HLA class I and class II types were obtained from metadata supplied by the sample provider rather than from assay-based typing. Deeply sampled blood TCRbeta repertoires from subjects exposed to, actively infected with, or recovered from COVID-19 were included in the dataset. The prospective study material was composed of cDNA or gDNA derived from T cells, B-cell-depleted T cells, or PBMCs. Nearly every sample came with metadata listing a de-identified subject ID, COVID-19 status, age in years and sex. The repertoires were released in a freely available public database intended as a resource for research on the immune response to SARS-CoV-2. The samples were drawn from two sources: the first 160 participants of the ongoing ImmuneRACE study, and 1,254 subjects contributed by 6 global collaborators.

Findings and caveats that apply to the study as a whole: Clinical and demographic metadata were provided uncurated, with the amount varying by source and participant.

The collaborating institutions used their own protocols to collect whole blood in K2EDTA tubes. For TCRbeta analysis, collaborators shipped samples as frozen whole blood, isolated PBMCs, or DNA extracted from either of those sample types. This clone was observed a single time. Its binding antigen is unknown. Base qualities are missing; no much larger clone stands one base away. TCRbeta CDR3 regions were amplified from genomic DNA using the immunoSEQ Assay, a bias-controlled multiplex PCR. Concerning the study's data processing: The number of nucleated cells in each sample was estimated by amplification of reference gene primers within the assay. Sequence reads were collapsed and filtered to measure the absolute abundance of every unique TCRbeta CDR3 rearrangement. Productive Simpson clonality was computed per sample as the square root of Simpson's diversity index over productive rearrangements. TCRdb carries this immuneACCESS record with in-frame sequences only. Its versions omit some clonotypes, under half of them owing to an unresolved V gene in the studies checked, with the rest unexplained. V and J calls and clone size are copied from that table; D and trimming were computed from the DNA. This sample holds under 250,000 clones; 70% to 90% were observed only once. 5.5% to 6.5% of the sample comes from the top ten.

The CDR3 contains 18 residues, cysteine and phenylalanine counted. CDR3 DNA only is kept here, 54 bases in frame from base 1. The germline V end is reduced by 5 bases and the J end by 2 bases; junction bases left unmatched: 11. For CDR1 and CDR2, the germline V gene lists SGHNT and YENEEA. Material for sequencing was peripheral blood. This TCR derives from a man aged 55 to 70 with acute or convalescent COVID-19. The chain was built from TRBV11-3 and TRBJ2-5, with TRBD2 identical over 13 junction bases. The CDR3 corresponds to CASSPGTSGTLEQETQYF. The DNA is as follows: TGTGCCAGCAGCCCCGGGACTAGCGGGACCCTTGAGCAAGAGACCCAGTACTTC.